The 24 T cell receptor beta chains given below trace back to one sample, sequenced in a study of early T cells in non-severe SARS-CoV-2 infection. TCRdb re-called the 5' RACE reads with MiXCR, one entry per CDR3 protein. Altogether 95,000 to 150,000 distinct CDR3 sequences are present, under 15% being singletons, with the ten largest covering around a fifth. The source material was whole blood. Receptors originate from an adult who was a healthcare worker with PCR-confirmed SARS-CoV-2 infection or an uninfected control (not recorded which).

This chain connects TRBV6-5 to TRBJ2-6; possibly TRBD2 for D (6 bases). V was pared by 6 bases and J by 4 bases, with 16 bases between. The length of the CDR3 is 16 residues. The germline V gene has CDR1 MNHEY and CDR2 SVGAGI. CDR3 region: CASRSGGELGANVLTF. The CDR3 coding sequence is TGTGCCAGCAGGTCCGGGGGAGAGCTCGGGGCCAACGTCCTGACTTTC.

This clonotype was seen more than once but under ten times. This sequence joins TRBV2 and TRBJ2-2; TRBD2 agrees at 10 bases. V gave up 8 bases and J gave up 5 bases; unmatched junction bases: 5. Germline-derived CDR1 and CDR2 are SNHLY and FYNNEI. The CDR3 covers 14 residues. The DNA of the CDR3 is TGTGCCAGCGGTAGGACTAGCGGAACCGGGGAGCTGTTTTTT. Its translation is CASGRTSGTGELFF.

This clonotype has a handful of counts. The J gene is TRBJ1-1, the V gene TRBV30; no definite D call. The germline CDR1 and CDR2 sequences are GTSNPN and SVGIG (reference sequence). The CDR3 contains 13 residues. Trimming removed 4 bases from V and 0 bases from J, with 9 bases in between. The CDR3 DNA reads as TGTGCCTGGAACGGCAGGATGAACACTGAAGCTTTCTTT. Protein: CAWNGRMNTEAFF. Filled out from reference TRBV30 and TRBJ1-1, the complete variable domain reads SQTIHQWPATLVQPVGSPLSLECTVEGTSNPNLYWYRQAAGRGLQLLFYSVGIGQISSEVPQNLSASRPQDRQFILSSKKLLLSDSGFYLCAWNGRMNTEAFFGQGTRLTVV.

This clonotype occurred a few times. The rearrangement joins TRBV18 to TRBJ2-5, with D possibly matching TRBD2 (7 bases). The germline V gene has CDR1 KGHSH and CDR2 LQKENI. The CDR3 extends over 16 amino acids. V lost 0 bases, J lost 4 bases, and 15 bases lay in between. CDR3 sequence reads: CASSPPLTGRGETQYF. The CDR3 DNA follows: TGTGCCAGCTCACCACCGTTAACAGGGAGGGGAGAGACCCAGTACTTC.

J is TRBJ2-1 and V is TRBV5-1; no firm D call. V dropped 5 bases and J dropped 3 bases, with 15 bases sitting between them. Per germline, CDR1 SGHRS and CDR2 YFSETQ. This CDR3 has 15 residues. The DNA of the CDR3 is TGCGCCAGCAGGGGTGGTGGCCCTAGCTACAATGAGCAGTTCTTC. Amino acids: CASRGGGPSYNEQFF.

This clonotype was counted only a few times. The J gene is TRBJ2-1, the V gene TRBV18; 8 bases agree with TRBD2. V was pared by 3 bases and J by 5 bases, with 6 bases of the junction left unmatched. There are 15 residues in the CDR3. From germline, CDR1 is KGHSH and CDR2 LQKENI. CDR3 sequence: CASSPGGAMNNEQFF. As DNA, the CDR3 is TGTGCCAGCTCACCCGGGGGGGCAATGAACAATGAGCAGTTCTTC.

This clonotype has just one count. This rearrangement joins TRBV18 to TRBJ1-2, with a tentative D call TRBD1 (5 bases). The CDR3 is 14 residues long. The germline V and J ends were trimmed by 3 bases and 8 bases, with 16 bases remaining between them. Looked up from germline, CDR1 is KGHSH and CDR2 is LQKENI. The CDR3 here is CASSPGRPLSGYTF. CDR3 nucleotide sequence: TGTGCCAGCTCACCGGGACGGCCGCTATCCGGCTACACCTTC. The full variable domain, with the rest looked up from reference TRBV18 and TRBJ1-2, is NAGVMQNPRHLVRRRGQEARLRCSPMKGHSHVYWYRQLPEEGLKFMVYLQKENIIDESGMPKERFSAEFPKEGPSILRIQQVVRGDSAAYFCASSPGRPLSGYTFGSGTRLTVV.

The chain couples TRBV12-3 or TRBV12-4 to TRBJ1-1; D ambiguous. This CDR3 region has 12 residues. V shed 7 bases and J shed 1 base, with 7 bases lying between them. The CDR3 sequence: CASTAGNTEAFF. The CDR3 nucleotides read TGTGCCAGCACCGCGGGGAACACTGAAGCTTTCTTT.

This clonotype was observed a few times. The CDR3 reads CASSPRGAGIYNSPLHF. The CDR3 bases are TGTGCCAGCAGCCCCCGGGGGGCAGGGATCTATAATTCACCCCTCCACTTT. The V call is TRBV6-2 or TRBV6-3, the J call TRBJ1-6, with a tentative D call TRBD1 (6 bases). Germline CDR1 reads MNHEY; CDR2 reads SVGEGT. This CDR3 is built from 17 residues. Trimming left V 6 bases short and J 3 bases short, with 18 bases between.

The chain carries TRBV18 and TRBJ2-3; the match to TRBD1 covers 9 bases. This CDR3 is 17 amino acids long. Trimming removed 0 bases from V and 0 bases from J; junction bases left unmatched: 4. Looked up from germline, CDR1 is KGHSH and CDR2 is LQKENI. DNA of the CDR3: TGTGCCAGCTCACCACCTACAGGGGGCAAGAGCACAGATACGCAGTATTTT. Its protein product is CASSPPTGGKSTDTQYF.

This clonotype has just a few counts. V is TRBV12-3 or TRBV12-4 and J is TRBJ1-2; a weak D match, TRBD1 (5 bases). Trimming cost V 3 bases and J 5 bases, with 13 bases left between them. This CDR3 contains 14 residues. The CDR3 loop reads CASSFRVSKYGYTF. The DNA for the CDR3 is TGTGCCAGCAGTTTCAGGGTGAGCAAATATGGCTACACCTTC.

V gene TRBV27 combines with J gene TRBJ2-7; D tentatively reads TRBD1 or TRBD2 (5 bases each). With 6 bases removed from V and 5 bases from J, the gap between germline ends came to 17 bases. CDR1 and CDR2 from the germline V gene are MNHEY and SMNVEV (reference sequence). The CDR3 contains 14 residues. Here the CDR3 reads CASSPRDPTDEQYF. In DNA, the CDR3 is TGTGCCAGCAGCCCTCGGGACCCGACCGACGAGCAGTACTTC.

Only a few counts were recorded for this clonotype. The gene calls are TRBV4-1 and TRBJ2-2; 7 bases agree with TRBD1. The CDR3 is 15 amino acids. With V trimmed by 1 base and J by 4 bases, 3 bases remained unmatched. The germline CDR1 and CDR2 sequences are MGHRA and YSYEKL. CDR3 DNA: TGCGCCAGCAGCCAAGTGGGGACAGCCACCGGGGAGCTGTTTTTT. Encoded protein: CASSQVGTATGELFF.

This clonotype was seen ten or more times. This chain uses TRBV7-8 with TRBJ2-5; 10 nucleotides agree with TRBD2. The V and J ends lost 5 bases and 1 base, in that order; junction bases with no gene match: 10. Germline CDR1 and CDR2: SGHVS and FQNEAQ. This CDR3 is 17 amino acids long. Here the CDR3 DNA reads TGTGCCAGCAGCCCAGGAGTAGCGGGGGGCCTCCAAGAGACCCAGTACTTC. This encodes CASSPGVAGGLQETQYF. Full variable domain (rest looked up from reference TRBV7-8 and TRBJ2-5): GAGVSQSPRYKVAKRGQDVALRCDPISGHVSLFWYQQALGQGPEFLTYFQNEAQLDKSGLPSDRFFAERPEGSVSTLKIQRTQQEDSAVYLCASSPGVAGGLQETQYFGPGTRLLVL.

This clonotype appeared a few times. The chain joins TRBV4-2 to TRBJ1-2; D uncertain. The CDR3 has 15 amino acids. The germline V and J ends were trimmed by 3 bases and 0 bases, with 11 bases remaining between them. Germline V gives CDR1 LGHNA, CDR2 YNFKEQ. The CDR3 sequence: CASSHSVGANYGYTF. CDR3 nucleotide sequence: TGTGCCAGCAGCCACTCAGTTGGAGCTAACTATGGCTACACCTTC.

This clonotype was counted between two and nine times. The J gene is TRBJ2-4, the V gene TRBV20-1; 14 nucleotides align to TRBD2. This CDR3 is 17 amino acids long. The ends lost 5 bases at V and 0 bases at J; junction bases unmatched: 6. The germline CDR1 and CDR2 sequences are DFQATT and SNEGSKA (reference sequence). CDR3 amino acids: CSASTSGGDLAKNIQYF. CDR3 DNA sequence: TGCAGTGCTTCGACTAGCGGGGGGGATCTAGCCAAAAACATTCAGTACTTC.

V and J are TRBV20-1 and TRBJ2-3, with TRBD2 matching 7 bases. This CDR3 region has 14 residues. Germline trimming cut 3 bases from V and 3 bases from J; bases unmatched to any gene: 6. Germline V gives CDR1 DFQATT, CDR2 SNEGSKA (reference sequence). CDR3 loop: CSARRTRSTDTQYF. The CDR3, as DNA: TGCAGTGCTAGGAGGACTAGGAGTACAGATACGCAGTATTTT.

The sample holds a few counts of this clonotype. The rearrangement uses TRBV7-9 and TRBJ2-1, with TRBD1 as a possible D gene (7 bases). The CDR3 has 14 amino acids. In germline, CDR1 is SEHNR, CDR2 FQNEAQ (reference sequence). Trimming stripped 7 bases from V and 4 bases from J, with 14 bases between. The CDR3 nucleotides read TGTGCCAGCACCATACAGGGGACTTACAATGAGCAGTTCTTC. It specifies CASTIQGTYNEQFF.

This clonotype showed up many times. The V and J genes are TRBV3-1 and TRBJ2-7; TRBD1 aligns across 7 bases. From germline, CDR1 is LGHDT and CDR2 YNNKEL (reference sequence). Unmatched junction bases numbered 10, after V lost 4 bases and J lost 7 bases. CDR3 length equals 14 residues. The CDR3 DNA follows: TGTGCCAGCAGCCCACGACAGGGAACGGGGGAGCAGTACTTC. Its translation is CASSPRQGTGEQYF.

V and J are TRBV11-2 and TRBJ2-5; 12 bases match TRBD2. The length of the CDR3 is 16 residues. CDR1 and CDR2 from the germline V gene are SGHAT and FQNNGV. V dropped 4 bases and J dropped 1; count of bases not matched to a gene: 4. DNA for the CDR3: TGTGCCAGCAGCTCTGGACTAGCGGGGACCCAAGAGACCCAGTACTTC. Its translation is CASSSGLAGTQETQYF.

This clonotype was picked up many times. The chain is built from TRBV20-1 and TRBJ2-7, with D possibly being TRBD1 (6 bases). V shed 6 bases and J shed 5 bases, with 17 bases lying between them. This CDR3 spans 13 amino acids. Looked up from germline, CDR1 is DFQATT and CDR2 is SNEGSKA (reference sequence). DNA of the CDR3: TGCAGTGCCCCGGACCTGACAGGCCACGAGCAGTACTTC. This codes for CSAPDLTGHEQYF.

The chain combines TRBV5-1 with TRBJ1-1; D perhaps matches TRBD1 (6 bases). Germline V gene data show CDR1 as SGHRS and CDR2 as YFSETQ. The CDR3 is 14 residues long. V lost 3 bases to trimming and J lost 2 bases, with 11 bases between them. CDR3 coding DNA: TGCGCCAGCAGCTATGACAGGAGTAACACTGAAGCTTTCTTT. It encodes CASSYDRSNTEAFF.

This clonotype has ten or more counts. The chain links TRBV7-9 to TRBJ2-1, with a weak D call TRBD2 (5 bases). The CDR3 runs 15 residues. V gave up 6 bases and J gave up 8 bases, with 20 bases separating them. CDR1 is SEHNR, CDR2 FQNEAQ, per germline (reference sequence). CDR3 sequence: CASRTTRYRSDEQFF. The CDR3 coding sequence is TGTGCCAGCAGGACCACTAGGTACCGAAGCGATGAGCAGTTCTTC.

V and J are TRBV12-3 or TRBV12-4 and TRBJ2-7; tentative D call: TRBD1 (6 bases). Trimming removed 6 bases at V and 8 bases at J, with 20 bases between. The CDR3 spans 14 residues. The CDR3 reads CASRGARDRGQQYF. DNA of the CDR3: TGTGCCAGCAGGGGGGCCCGGGACCGCGGCCAGCAGTACTTC.